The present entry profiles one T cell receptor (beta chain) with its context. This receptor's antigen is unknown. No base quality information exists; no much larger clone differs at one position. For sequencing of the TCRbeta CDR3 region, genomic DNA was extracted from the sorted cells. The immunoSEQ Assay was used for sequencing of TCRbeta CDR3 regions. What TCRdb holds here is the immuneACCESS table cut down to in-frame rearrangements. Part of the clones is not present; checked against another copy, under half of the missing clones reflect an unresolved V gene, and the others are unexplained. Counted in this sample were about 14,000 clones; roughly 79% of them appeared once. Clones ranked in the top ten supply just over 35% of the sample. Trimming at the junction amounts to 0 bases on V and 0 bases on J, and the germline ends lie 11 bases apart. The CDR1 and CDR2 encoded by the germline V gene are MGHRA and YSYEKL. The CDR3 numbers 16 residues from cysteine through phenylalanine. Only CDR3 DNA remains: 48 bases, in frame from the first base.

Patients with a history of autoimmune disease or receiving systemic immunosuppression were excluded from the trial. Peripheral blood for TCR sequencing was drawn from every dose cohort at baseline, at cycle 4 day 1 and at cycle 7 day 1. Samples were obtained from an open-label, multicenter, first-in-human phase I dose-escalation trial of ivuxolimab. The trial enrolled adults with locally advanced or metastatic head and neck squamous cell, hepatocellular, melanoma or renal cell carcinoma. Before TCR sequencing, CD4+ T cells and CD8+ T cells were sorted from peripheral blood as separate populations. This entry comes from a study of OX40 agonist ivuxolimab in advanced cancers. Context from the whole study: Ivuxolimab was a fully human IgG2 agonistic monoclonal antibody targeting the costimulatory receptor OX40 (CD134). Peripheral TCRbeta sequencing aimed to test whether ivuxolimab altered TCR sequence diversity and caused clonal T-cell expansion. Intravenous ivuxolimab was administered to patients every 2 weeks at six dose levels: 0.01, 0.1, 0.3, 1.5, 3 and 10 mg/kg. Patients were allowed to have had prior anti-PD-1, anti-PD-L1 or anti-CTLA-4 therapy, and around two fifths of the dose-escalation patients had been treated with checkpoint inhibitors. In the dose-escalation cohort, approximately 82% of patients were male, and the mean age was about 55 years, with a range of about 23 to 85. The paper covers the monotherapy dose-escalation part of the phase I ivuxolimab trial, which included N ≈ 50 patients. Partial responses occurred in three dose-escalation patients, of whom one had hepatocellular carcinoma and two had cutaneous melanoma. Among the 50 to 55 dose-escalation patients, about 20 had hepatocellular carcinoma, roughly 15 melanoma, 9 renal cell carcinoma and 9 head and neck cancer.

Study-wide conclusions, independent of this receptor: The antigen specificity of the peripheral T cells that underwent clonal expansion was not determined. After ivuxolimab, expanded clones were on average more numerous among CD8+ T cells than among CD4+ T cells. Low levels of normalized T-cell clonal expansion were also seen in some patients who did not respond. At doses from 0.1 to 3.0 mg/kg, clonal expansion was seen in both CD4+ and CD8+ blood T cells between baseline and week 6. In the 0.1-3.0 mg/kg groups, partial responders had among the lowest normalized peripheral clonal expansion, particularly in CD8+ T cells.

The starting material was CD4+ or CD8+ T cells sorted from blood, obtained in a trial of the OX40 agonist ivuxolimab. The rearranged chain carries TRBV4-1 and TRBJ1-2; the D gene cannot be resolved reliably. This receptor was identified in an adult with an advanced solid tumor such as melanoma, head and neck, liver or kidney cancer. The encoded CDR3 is CASSQDWEQPNYGYTF. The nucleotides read TGCGCCAGCAGCCAAGATTGGGAGCAGCCTAACTATGGCTACACCTTC.